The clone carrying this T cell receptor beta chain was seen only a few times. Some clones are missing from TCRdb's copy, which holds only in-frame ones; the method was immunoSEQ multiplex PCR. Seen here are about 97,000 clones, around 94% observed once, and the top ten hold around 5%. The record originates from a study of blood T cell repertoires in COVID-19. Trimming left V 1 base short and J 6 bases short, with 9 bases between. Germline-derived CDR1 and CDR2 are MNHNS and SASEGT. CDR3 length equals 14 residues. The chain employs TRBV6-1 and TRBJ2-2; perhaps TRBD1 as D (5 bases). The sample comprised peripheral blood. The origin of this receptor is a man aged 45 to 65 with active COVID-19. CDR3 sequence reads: CASSEVQVAGELFF. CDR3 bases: TGTGCCAGCAGTGAAGTACAGGTGGCCGGGGAGCTGTTTTTT.